A single sample is the source of the 6 T cell receptor beta chains below, sequenced in a study of blood T cells in healthy people across ages. Primed by a sample-barcoded 5' primer and a J-beta primer mix, a second PCR proceeded for about 6 to 11 cycles. TCRdb re-called the 5' RACE reads through MiXCR, storing one row per CDR3 protein. Of about 1,800,000 distinct CDR3 sequences detected, 28% appear once; the ten largest clones hold roughly 8%. Sequenced: blood. All receptors come from a woman in her 30s in good health.

This clonotype was recorded a few times. The chain is built from TRBV6-2 or TRBV6-3 and TRBJ2-4; 10 nucleotides align to TRBD2. Germline CDR1 MNHEY, CDR2 SVGEGT. V lost 6 bases and J lost 8; bases outside the gene matches: 4. The CDR3 has 13 amino acids. The CDR3 protein is CASRPSGSYIQYF. CDR3 sequence (DNA): TGTGCCAGCAGGCCTAGCGGGAGCTACATTCAGTACTTC.

The chain joins TRBV6-5 to TRBJ2-1; TRBD2 matches 13 bases. V shed 7 bases, J shed 8 bases, and the junction held 5 bases outside the gene matches. CDR1 is MNHEY, CDR2 SVGAGI, per germline. CDR3 length equals 14 residues. The chain's CDR3 is CASTGTSGTHEQFF. For the CDR3, the DNA is TGTGCCAGCACAGGGACTAGCGGGACCCATGAGCAGTTCTTC.

The V and J genes are TRBV2 and TRBJ2-1; D possibly corresponds to TRBD2 (6 bases). This CDR3 has 13 amino acids. Germline assignment: CDR1 SNHLY and CDR2 FYNNEI. Trimming cost V 8 bases and J 6 bases, with 14 bases left between them. Written as DNA, the CDR3 is TGTGCCAGCGCCCAGCGGGCGGGCAATGAGCAGTTCTTC. As protein: CASAQRAGNEQFF.

This clonotype occurred a few times. The gene calls are TRBV7-9 and TRBJ1-2; D uncertain. V gave up 2 bases and J gave up 8 bases, with 9 bases separating them. Per germline, CDR1 SEHNR and CDR2 FQNEAQ (reference sequence). CDR3 length: 12 amino acids. The CDR3 spells CASSLRWMGYTF. The CDR3 coding sequence is TGTGCCAGCAGCTTACGTTGGATGGGCTACACCTTC.

This clonotype is a singleton in its sample. The V call is TRBV3-1, the J call TRBJ1-6; no clear D. V was cut by 0 bases and J by 8 bases, with 14 bases left in between. CDR1 is LGHDT, CDR2 YNNKEL, per germline (reference sequence). The CDR3 extends over 16 amino acids. DNA for the CDR3: TGTGCCAGCAGCCAAGAAAGGCACTCGGGAGATTCACCCCTCCACTTT. Protein product: CASSQERHSGDSPLHF.

This chain links TRBV28 with TRBJ1-1; maybe TRBD1 (6 bases). V was pared by 6 bases and J by 0 bases, with 11 bases between. Germline lookup yields CDR1 MDHEN and CDR2 SYDVKM. The length of the CDR3 is 14 residues. The CDR3 region has the DNA TGTGCCAGCAGATCGGACAGACTGAACACTGAAGCTTTCTTT. Amino acids: CASRSDRLNTEAFF.